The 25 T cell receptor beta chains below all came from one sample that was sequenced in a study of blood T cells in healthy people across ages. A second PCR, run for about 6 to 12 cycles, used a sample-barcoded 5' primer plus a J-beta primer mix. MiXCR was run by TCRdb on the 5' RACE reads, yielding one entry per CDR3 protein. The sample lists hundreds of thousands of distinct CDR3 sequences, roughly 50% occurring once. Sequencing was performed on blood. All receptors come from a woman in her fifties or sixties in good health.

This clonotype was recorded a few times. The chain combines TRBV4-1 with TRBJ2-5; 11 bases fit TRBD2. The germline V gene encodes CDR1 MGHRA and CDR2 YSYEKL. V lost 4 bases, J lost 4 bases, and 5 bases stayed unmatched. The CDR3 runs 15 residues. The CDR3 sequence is CASSLFGLAGETQYF. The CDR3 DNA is TGCGCCAGCAGCCTTTTTGGACTAGCGGGAGAGACCCAGTACTTC.

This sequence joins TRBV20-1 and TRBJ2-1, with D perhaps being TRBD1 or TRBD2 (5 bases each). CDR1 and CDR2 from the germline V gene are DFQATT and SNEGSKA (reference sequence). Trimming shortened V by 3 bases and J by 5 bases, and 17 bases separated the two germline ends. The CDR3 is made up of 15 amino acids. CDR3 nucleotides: TGCAGTGCTAGCCCTTTCCTGGGACGTAACAATGAGCAGTTCTTC. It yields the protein CSASPFLGRNNEQFF.

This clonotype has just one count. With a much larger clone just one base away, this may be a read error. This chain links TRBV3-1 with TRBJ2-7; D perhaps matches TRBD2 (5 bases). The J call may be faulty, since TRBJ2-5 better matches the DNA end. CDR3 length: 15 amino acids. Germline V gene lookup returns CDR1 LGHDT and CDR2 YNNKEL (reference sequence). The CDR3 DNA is TGTGTCAGCAGCCAAGAAAGCGGCGGATGGGAGACCCAGTACTTC. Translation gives CVSSQESGGWETQYF.

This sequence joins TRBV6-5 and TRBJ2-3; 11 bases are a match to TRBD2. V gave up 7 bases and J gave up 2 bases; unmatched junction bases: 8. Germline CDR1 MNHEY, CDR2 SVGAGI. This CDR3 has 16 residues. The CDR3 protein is CASNPGTSGYTDTQYF. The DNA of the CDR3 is TGTGCCAGCAACCCCGGGACTAGCGGCTACACAGATACGCAGTATTTT.

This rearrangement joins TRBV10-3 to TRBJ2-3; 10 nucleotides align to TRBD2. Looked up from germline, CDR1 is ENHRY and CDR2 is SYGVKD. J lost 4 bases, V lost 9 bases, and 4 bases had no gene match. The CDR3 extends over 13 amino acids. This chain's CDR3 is CAIRTSGPDTQYF. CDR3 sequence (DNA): TGTGCCATTCGGACTAGCGGCCCAGATACGCAGTATTTT.

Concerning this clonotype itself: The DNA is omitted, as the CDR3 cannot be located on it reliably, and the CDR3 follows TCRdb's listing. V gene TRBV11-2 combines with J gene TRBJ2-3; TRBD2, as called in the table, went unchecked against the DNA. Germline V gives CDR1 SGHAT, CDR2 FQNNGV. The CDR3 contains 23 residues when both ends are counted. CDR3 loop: CASSAALMGEQFFGGPSTDTQYF.

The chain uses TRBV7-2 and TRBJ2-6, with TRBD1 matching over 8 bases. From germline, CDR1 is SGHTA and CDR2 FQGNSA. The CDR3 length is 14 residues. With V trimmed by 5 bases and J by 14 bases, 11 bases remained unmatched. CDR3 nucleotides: TGTGCCAGCAGCGTAACCGGGACAGGCCGAATCCTGACTTTC. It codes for CASSVTGTGRILTF.

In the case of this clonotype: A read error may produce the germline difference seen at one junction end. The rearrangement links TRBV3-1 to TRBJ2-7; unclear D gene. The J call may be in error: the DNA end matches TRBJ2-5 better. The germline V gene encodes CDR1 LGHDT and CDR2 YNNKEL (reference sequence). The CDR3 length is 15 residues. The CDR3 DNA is TGTGCCAGCAGCCCGACGCATGGGAAACAAGGGACCCAGTACTTC. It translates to CASSPTHGKQGTQYF.

CDR3 residues: CATSRAGVGAYEQYF. Written as DNA, the CDR3 is TGTGCCACCAGCAGAGCAGGGGTTGGGGCCTACGAGCAGTACTTC. The V gene is TRBV15, the J gene TRBJ2-7, with D perhaps matching TRBD1 (6 bases). The V end lost 1 base, the J end lost 2 bases, and 12 bases lay between the germline ends. Per germline, CDR1 LNHNV and CDR2 YYDKDF (reference sequence). The CDR3 is made up of 15 amino acids.

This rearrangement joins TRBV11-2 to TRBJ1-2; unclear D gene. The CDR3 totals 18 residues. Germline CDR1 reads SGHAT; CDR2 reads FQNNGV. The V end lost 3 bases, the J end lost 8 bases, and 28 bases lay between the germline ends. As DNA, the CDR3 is TGTGCCAGCAGCTTCCCAGCTTATAGGACCAATTTCAGTCGAGGCTACACCTTC. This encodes CASSFPAYRTNFSRGYTF.

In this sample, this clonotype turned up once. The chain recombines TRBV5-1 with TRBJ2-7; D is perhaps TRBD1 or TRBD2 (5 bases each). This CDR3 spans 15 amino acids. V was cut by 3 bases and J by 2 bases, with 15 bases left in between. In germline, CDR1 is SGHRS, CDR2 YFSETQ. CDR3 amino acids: CASSYSGLPPYEQYF. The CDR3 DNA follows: TGCGCCAGCAGCTACTCGGGGCTCCCCCCCTACGAGCAGTACTTC.

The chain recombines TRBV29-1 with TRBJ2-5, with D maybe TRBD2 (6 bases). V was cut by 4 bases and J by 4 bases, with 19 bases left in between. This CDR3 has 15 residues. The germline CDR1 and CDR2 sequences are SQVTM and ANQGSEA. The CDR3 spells CSVGGLAPRGETQYF. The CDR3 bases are TGCAGCGTTGGCGGGCTAGCGCCTAGGGGAGAGACCCAGTACTTC.

The CDR3 is CSAEEYADTQYF. Written as DNA, the CDR3 is TGCAGTGCGGAAGAATACGCAGATACGCAGTATTTT. The chain links TRBV20-1 to TRBJ2-3; D unclear. This CDR3 contains 12 residues. Per germline, CDR1 DFQATT and CDR2 SNEGSKA (reference sequence). Trimming cost V 6 bases and J 4 bases, with 11 bases left between them.

CDR3 DNA sequence: TGTGCCAGCAGCGCGCTGGGACAGAACTATGGCTACACCTTC. It yields the protein CASSALGQNYGYTF. The rearrangement uses TRBV9 and TRBJ1-2, with 7 nucleotides matching TRBD1. The CDR3 length is 14 residues. CDR1 and CDR2 from the germline V gene are SGDLS and YYNGEE. Trimming removed 3 bases from V and 2 bases from J; junction bases left unmatched: 4.

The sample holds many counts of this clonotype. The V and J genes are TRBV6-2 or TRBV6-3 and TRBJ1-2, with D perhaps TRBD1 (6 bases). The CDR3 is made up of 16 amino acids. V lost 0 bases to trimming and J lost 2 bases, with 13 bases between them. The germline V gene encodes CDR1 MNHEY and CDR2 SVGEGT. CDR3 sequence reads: CASSYSMERGNYGYTF. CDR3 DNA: TGTGCCAGCAGTTACTCGATGGAAAGGGGGAACTATGGCTACACCTTC.

The CDR3 loop reads CSVGTVKIYEQYF. The CDR3 DNA reads as TGCAGCGTAGGGACAGTGAAAATCTACGAGCAGTACTTC. This chain uses TRBV29-1 with TRBJ2-7; 7 bases line up with TRBD1. The CDR3 loop spans 13 amino acids. V shed 6 bases, J shed 3 bases, and the junction held 8 bases outside the gene matches. Germline V lookup: CDR1 SQVTM, CDR2 ANQGSEA.

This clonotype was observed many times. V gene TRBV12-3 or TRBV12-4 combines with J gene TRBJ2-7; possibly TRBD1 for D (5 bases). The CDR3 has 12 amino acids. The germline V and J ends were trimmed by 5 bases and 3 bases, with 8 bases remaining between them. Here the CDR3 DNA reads TGTGCCAGCAGTACCCAGGGCTACGAGCAGTACTTC. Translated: CASSTQGYEQYF.

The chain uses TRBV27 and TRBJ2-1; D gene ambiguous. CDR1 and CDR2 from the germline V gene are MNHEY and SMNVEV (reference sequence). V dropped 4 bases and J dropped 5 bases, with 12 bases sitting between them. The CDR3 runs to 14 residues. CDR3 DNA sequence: TGTGCCAGCAGTTCCGGGTCCTCTAACAATGAGCAGTTCTTC. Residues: CASSSGSSNNEQFF.

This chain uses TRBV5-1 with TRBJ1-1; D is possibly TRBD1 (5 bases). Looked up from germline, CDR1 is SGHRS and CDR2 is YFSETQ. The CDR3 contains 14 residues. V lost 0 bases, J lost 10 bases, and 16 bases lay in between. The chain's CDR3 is CASSLDAGGFRAFF. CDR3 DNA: TGCGCCAGCAGCTTGGACGCCGGGGGATTTAGAGCTTTCTTT. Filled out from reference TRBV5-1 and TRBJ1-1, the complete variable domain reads KAGVTQTPRYLIKTRGQQVTLSCSPISGHRSVSWYQQTPGQGLQFLFEYFSETQRNKGNFPGRFSGRQFSNSRSEMNVSTLELGDSALYLCASSLDAGGFRAFFGQGTRLTVV.

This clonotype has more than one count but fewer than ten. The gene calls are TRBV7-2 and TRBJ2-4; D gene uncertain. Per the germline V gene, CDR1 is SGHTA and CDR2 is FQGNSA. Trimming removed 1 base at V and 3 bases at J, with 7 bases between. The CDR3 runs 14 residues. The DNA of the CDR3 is TGTGCCAGCAGCTTAGGATCGGTCAAAAACATTCAGTACTTC. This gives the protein CASSLGSVKNIQYF.

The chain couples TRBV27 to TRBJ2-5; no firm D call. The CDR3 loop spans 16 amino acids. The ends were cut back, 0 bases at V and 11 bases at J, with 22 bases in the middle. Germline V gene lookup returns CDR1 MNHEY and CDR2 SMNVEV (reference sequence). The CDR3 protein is CASSLSIGATSYGQYF. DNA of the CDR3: TGTGCCAGCAGTTTATCGATAGGCGCGACGTCCTACGGGCAGTACTTC.

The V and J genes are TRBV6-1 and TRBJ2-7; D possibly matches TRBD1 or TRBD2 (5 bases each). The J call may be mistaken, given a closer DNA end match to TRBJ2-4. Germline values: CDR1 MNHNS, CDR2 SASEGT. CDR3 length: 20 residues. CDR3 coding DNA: TGTGCCAGCAGTGACGAGCCCAGAGGGACGATCCGGCTTGGGCGGAACATTCAGTACTTC. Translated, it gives CASSDEPRGTIRLGRNIQYF.

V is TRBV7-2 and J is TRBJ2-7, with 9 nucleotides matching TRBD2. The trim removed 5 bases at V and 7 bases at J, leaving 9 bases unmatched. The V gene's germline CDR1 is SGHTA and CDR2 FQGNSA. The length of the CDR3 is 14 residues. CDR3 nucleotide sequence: TGTGCCAGCAGCGAGGGACTAGCTGTGGGTGAGCAGTACTTC. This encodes CASSEGLAVGEQYF.

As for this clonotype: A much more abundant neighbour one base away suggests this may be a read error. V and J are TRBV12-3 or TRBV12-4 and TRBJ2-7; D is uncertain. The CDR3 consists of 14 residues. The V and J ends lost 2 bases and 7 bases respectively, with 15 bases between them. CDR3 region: CASSLREQHNEQYF. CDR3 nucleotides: TGTGCCAGCAGTTTAAGGGAACAACACAATGAGCAGTACTTC.

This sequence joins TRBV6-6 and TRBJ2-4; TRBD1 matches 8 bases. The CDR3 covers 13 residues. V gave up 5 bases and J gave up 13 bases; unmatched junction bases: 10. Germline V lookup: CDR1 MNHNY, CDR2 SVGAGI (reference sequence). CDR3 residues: CASSRTGSYKQYF. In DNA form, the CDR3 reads TGTGCCAGCAGTCGGACAGGGAGCTACAAGCAGTACTTC.